Below, 13 T cell receptor beta chains from the same sample are listed, as sequenced in a study of OX40 agonist ivuxolimab in advanced cancers. The repertoire was sequenced with immunoSEQ multiplex PCR; TCRdb's copy has only in-frame clones and lacks some. The sample consists of 65,000 or so clones, approximately 92% of them appearing once. Sequencing was performed on CD4+ or CD8+ T cells sorted from blood, taken in a trial of the OX40 agonist ivuxolimab. The source of these receptors is an adult with an advanced solid tumor such as melanoma, head and neck, liver or kidney cancer.

J is TRBJ1-2 and V is TRBV19; TRBD1 agrees at 10 bases. The CDR3 covers 15 residues. V was clipped by 5 bases and J by 4 bases; unmatched bases: 7. Germline V CDR1 and CDR2: LNHDA, SQIVND (reference sequence). CDR3 DNA: TGTGCCAGTAGTGCGTGGGACAGGGGAGGCTATGGCTACACCTTC. It codes for CASSAWDRGGYGYTF.

The V call is TRBV19, the J call TRBJ1-2; D is ambiguous. There are 15 residues in the CDR3. CDR1 is LNHDA and CDR2 is SQIVND in the germline V gene (reference sequence). V was shortened by 1 base and J by 4 bases, with 13 bases between the two germline ends. CDR3 nucleotides: TGTGCCAGTAGTATAGCTCCCGGACCTTCCTATGGCTACACCTTC. This codes for CASSIAPGPSYGYTF.

The V and J genes are TRBV7-9 and TRBJ1-5; D is unclear. The length of the CDR3 is 16 residues. Trimming stripped 1 base from V and 4 bases from J, with 14 bases between. The V gene's germline CDR1 is SEHNR and CDR2 FQNEAQ (reference sequence). Here the CDR3 reads CASSLVPPDPNQPQHF. CDR3 sequence (DNA): TGTGCCAGCAGCTTAGTTCCACCGGACCCAAATCAGCCCCAGCATTTT.

The rearrangement links TRBV5-6 to TRBJ2-4; the D is unclear. The length of the CDR3 is 19 residues. CDR1 SGHDT and CDR2 YYEEEE come from the germline V gene. V lost 2 bases and J lost 1, with 22 bases in between. CDR3 amino acids: CASSLTFLANPDAKNIQYF. DNA for the CDR3: TGTGCCAGCAGCTTAACGTTTCTCGCCAACCCCGACGCCAAAAACATTCAGTACTTC.

A word on this clone: An end of the junction differs from the germline gene, which may be a read error. This sequence joins TRBV29-1 and TRBJ2-7; 11 nucleotides agree with TRBD2. The CDR3 contains 14 residues. CDR1 and CDR2 (germline): SQVTM, ANQGSEA. As DNA, the CDR3 is TGCAACGTTGAAGTGATAGCGGGAGGGTACGAGCAGTACTTC. Amino acid sequence: CNVEVIAGGYEQYF.

This clone was observed many times. The chain links TRBV7-9 to TRBJ2-7; tentatively, D is TRBD1 (5 bases). V lost 3 bases and J lost 3, with 12 bases in between. This CDR3 contains 14 residues. Per the germline V gene, CDR1 is SEHNR and CDR2 is FQNEAQ (reference sequence). CDR3 sequence (DNA): TGTGCCAGCAGCTTTTCCGGGCAGGGCTACGAGCAGTACTTC. This sequence encodes CASSFSGQGYEQYF.

V is TRBV4-2 and J is TRBJ2-3; 11 nucleotides line up with TRBD2. CDR3 length: 15 amino acids. V dropped 1 base and J dropped 7; count of bases not matched to a gene: 4. Germline values: CDR1 LGHNA, CDR2 YNFKEQ. The CDR3 loop reads CASSQVASGRYTQYF. CDR3 DNA: TGTGCCAGCAGCCAAGTGGCTAGCGGGAGGTATACGCAGTATTTT.

This chain connects TRBV11-2 to TRBJ1-4, with D unresolved. Germline loops: CDR1 SGHAT, CDR2 FQNNGV. Between the trimmed V and J ends, which lost 4 bases and 4 bases, there was a span of 13 bases. CDR3 size: 15 residues. The CDR3 protein is CASSSPQHGNEKLFF. Here the CDR3 DNA reads TGTGCCAGCAGCTCCCCCCAACACGGTAATGAAAAACTGTTTTTT.

This chain links TRBV6-5 with TRBJ1-1, with a possible D match to TRBD1 (6 bases). The CDR3 sequence is 13 residues long. V dropped 4 bases and J dropped 1 base, with 7 bases sitting between them. Germline CDR1 is MNHEY and CDR2 is SVGAGI. The CDR3 DNA follows: TGTGCCAGCAGTTTGACAGGGAACACTGAAGCTTTCTTT. It specifies CASSLTGNTEAFF.

The DNA of the CDR3 is TGTGCCAGCAGCGGCCGGACAGGGGGCTGGAAAGAGACCCAGTACTTC. This sequence encodes CASSGRTGGWKETQYF. V is TRBV7-2 and J is TRBJ2-5; 11 bases line up with TRBD1. The CDR3 loop spans 16 amino acids. Losses at the gene ends were 5 bases for V and 3 bases for J; bases not matched to a gene: 8. Germline CDR1 and CDR2: SGHTA and FQGNSA.

In DNA, the CDR3 is TGTGCCAGCAGCTTTGCAGGGGAAAATGAGCAGTTCTTC. Its translation is CASSFAGENEQFF. J is TRBJ2-1 and V is TRBV7-9, with D possibly TRBD1 on 6 matching bases. V was trimmed by 3 bases and J by 7 bases, leaving 10 bases between them. CDR3 length equals 13 residues. Per the germline V gene, CDR1 is SEHNR and CDR2 is FQNEAQ (reference sequence). The entire variable domain, with the rest obtained from reference TRBV7-9 and TRBJ2-1, is as follows: DTGVSQNPRHKITKRGQNVTFRCDPISEHNRLYWYRQTLGQGPEFLTYFQNEAQLEKSRLLSDRFSAERPKGSFSTLEIQRTEQGDSAMYLCASSFAGENEQFFGPGTRLTVL.

The chain couples TRBV7-3 to TRBJ2-2; D may be TRBD1 (6 bases). Germline V gene sequence: CDR1 SGHTA, CDR2 FQGTGA. This CDR3 region has 15 residues. Trimming shortened V by 3 bases and J by 1 base, and 9 bases separated the two germline ends. CDR3 region: CASSLVQGNTGELFF. For the CDR3, the DNA is TGTGCCAGCAGCTTGGTACAGGGGAACACCGGGGAGCTGTTTTTT. The full variable domain, its missing parts supplied by reference TRBV7-3 and TRBJ2-2, is GAGVSQTPSNKVTEKGKYVELRCDPISGHTALYWYRQSLGQGPEFLIYFQGTGAADDSGLPNDRFFAVRPEGSVSTLKIQRTERGDSAVYLCASSLVQGNTGELFFGEGSRLTVL.

V usage is TRBV7-9 and J usage is TRBJ2-7; the match to TRBD1 covers 8 bases. The length of the CDR3 is 15 residues. Trimming at V came to 3 bases and at J to 3 bases, leaving 7 bases not matched to a gene. From germline, CDR1 is SEHNR and CDR2 FQNEAQ (reference sequence). CDR3 sequence: CASSFTGGRNYEQYF. The CDR3, as DNA: TGTGCCAGCAGCTTCACAGGGGGACGTAACTACGAGCAGTACTTC.